Below are 16 T cell receptor beta chains sequenced from a single sample in a study of lymphopenia after photon versus proton radiotherapy (dated by TCRdb to between 2019 and 2020). The library came from the immunoSEQ multiplex PCR assay. Not all clones reach the TCRdb copy of this immuneACCESS table, which keeps in-frame sequences only. Checked studies attribute under half of the gap to unresolved V genes and leave the rest unexplained. The sample has tens of thousands of clones on record, around 85% of them singletons. 2.1% of the sample goes to the ten largest clones. The material was peripheral blood, obtained from a patient treated with proton-based radiotherapy. These receptors all stem from a man in his 60s with pancreatic cancer.

The rearrangement links TRBV18 to TRBJ2-1, with D unclear. V lost 1 base to trimming and J lost 3 bases, with 7 bases between them. Germline-derived CDR1 and CDR2 are KGHSH and LQKENI. CDR3 length equals 14 residues. The CDR3 is CASSPRTNYNEQFF. DNA of the CDR3: TGTGCCAGCTCACCACGCACGAACTACAATGAGCAGTTCTTC.

The V and J genes are TRBV9 and TRBJ2-2, with D unresolved. Trimming removed 0 bases at V and 1 base at J, with 4 bases between. CDR1 and CDR2 from the germline V gene are SGDLS and YYNGEE. The CDR3 covers 14 residues. CDR3 residues: CASSVGGNTGELFF. DNA of the CDR3: TGTGCCAGCAGCGTAGGGGGGAACACCGGGGAGCTGTTTTTT.

The CDR3 sequence is CASSLAGDVSYNEQFF. The CDR3 coding sequence is TGTGCCAGCAGCTTGGCTGGTGACGTCTCCTACAATGAGCAGTTCTTC. The chain uses TRBV5-4 and TRBJ2-1; D gene ambiguous. Deletions cut 0 bases from V and 0 bases from J, with 10 bases between. The CDR3 spans 16 residues. CDR1 and CDR2 (germline): SGHNT, YYREEE (reference sequence).

V usage is TRBV15 and J usage is TRBJ2-4; 8 positions match TRBD1. The CDR3 is made up of 15 amino acids. Germline V gene lookup returns CDR1 LNHNV and CDR2 YYDKDF (reference sequence). The junction had 3 bases not matched to a gene; V was cut back by 1 base and J by 4 bases. The CDR3 sequence is CATSRAGTGKNIQYF. CDR3 DNA sequence: TGTGCCACCAGCAGAGCCGGGACAGGTAAAAACATTCAGTACTTC.

The CDR3 loop reads CASSEALNYQPQHF. The CDR3 DNA reads as TGTGCCAGCAGTGAAGCGCTTAATTATCAGCCCCAGCATTTT. The rearrangement uses TRBV2 and TRBJ1-5; D is ambiguous. Per germline, CDR1 SNHLY and CDR2 FYNNEI. Trimming removed 0 bases at V and 5 bases at J, with 8 bases between. The CDR3 extends over 14 amino acids.

The gene calls are TRBV18 and TRBJ1-5; no definite D call. Trimming removed 8 bases from V and 0 bases from J, with 8 bases in between. The germline CDR1 and CDR2 sequences are KGHSH and LQKENI. The CDR3 length is 13 residues. In nucleotides, the CDR3 is TGTGCCAGCGGCGAAAGTAGCAATCAGCCCCAGCATTTT. Amino acids: CASGESSNQPQHF.

The chain recombines TRBV10-3 with TRBJ2-7; 8 nucleotides align to TRBD2. The junction had 1 base not matched to a gene; V was cut back by 0 bases and J by 0 bases. Germline V gives CDR1 ENHRY, CDR2 SYGVKD. There are 15 residues in the CDR3. The CDR3 loop reads CAISESSGSSYEQYF. In DNA, the CDR3 is TGTGCCATCAGTGAGTCGAGCGGGAGCTCCTACGAGCAGTACTTC.

The chain links TRBV5-5 to TRBJ2-1, with D unclear. This CDR3 comprises 13 residues. Germline V gives CDR1 SGHKS, CDR2 YYEKEE (reference sequence). Trimming pared 1 base from V and 10 bases from J, leaving 12 bases between. The CDR3 is CASSLSRQAEQFF. The CDR3 DNA follows: TGTGCCAGCAGCTTGAGTAGGCAGGCCGAGCAGTTCTTC.

V is TRBV6-7 and J is TRBJ1-6; D remains ambiguous. TRBV6-7 is flagged as an ORF with uncertain function. V dropped 11 bases and J dropped 9 bases, with 11 bases sitting between them. The CDR3 length is 11 residues. The CDR3 sequence is CAPGESSPLHF. The CDR3 nucleotides are TGTGCCCCCGGGGAAAGTTCACCCCTCCACTTT.

This sequence joins TRBV28 and TRBJ2-7; D is perhaps TRBD1 or TRBD2 (5 bases each). V was cut by 6 bases and J by 2 bases, with 17 bases left in between. The CDR3 spans 15 residues. Germline V gene data show CDR1 as MDHEN and CDR2 as SYDVKM. CDR3 bases: TGTGCCAGCAGATCACGCCGGGACCAGACCTACGAGCAGTACTTC. Its protein is CASRSRRDQTYEQYF.

The chain uses TRBV19 and TRBJ2-7; TRBD2 aligns across 12 bases. CDR3 length: 15 residues. J was trimmed by 6 bases and V by 5 bases; bases with no gene match: 8. Per germline, CDR1 LNHDA and CDR2 SQIVND (reference sequence). This CDR3 reads CASSPGLAGKGEQYF. The CDR3 DNA sequence: TGTGCCAGTAGTCCCGGACTAGCGGGAAAGGGCGAGCAGTACTTC. The entire variable domain, with the rest obtained from reference TRBV19 and TRBJ2-7, is as follows: DGGITQSPKYLFRKEGQNVTLSCEQNLNHDAMYWYRQDPGQGLRLIYYSQIVNDFQKGDIAEGYSVSREKKESFPLTVTSAQKNPTAFYLCASSPGLAGKGEQYFGPGTRLTVT.

The J gene is TRBJ2-1, the V gene TRBV30; the D gene is possibly TRBD2 (6 bases). This CDR3 comprises 11 residues. Germline V gene data show CDR1 as GTSNPN and CDR2 as SVGIG (reference sequence). Trimming left V 0 bases short and J 13 bases short, with 10 bases between. For the CDR3, the DNA is TGTGCCTGGAGTGTAGGGACTTTACAGTTCTTC. Its translation is CAWSVGTLQFF.

This clone has only one observation. The gene calls are TRBV7-8 and TRBJ2-7; D unresolved. In germline, CDR1 is SGHVS, CDR2 FQNEAQ. CDR3 length: 16 amino acids. V was pared by 1 base and J by 0 bases, with 13 bases between. The CDR3 region is CASSLEAAPDSYEQYF. CDR3 DNA sequence: TGTGCCAGCAGCTTAGAGGCAGCCCCTGACTCCTACGAGCAGTACTTC.

CDR3 residues: CASSLGTGGAVTGELFF. The CDR3, as DNA: TGTGCCAGCAGCTTAGGGACAGGGGGCGCGGTTACCGGGGAGCTGTTTTTT. The genes are TRBV7-9 and TRBJ2-2; 11 nucleotides align to TRBD1. The germline gives CDR1 SEHNR, CDR2 FQNEAQ (reference sequence). The CDR3 sequence is 17 residues long. Trimming at V came to 1 base and at J to 5 bases, leaving 6 bases not matched to a gene.

This clone was seen a single time. The CDR3 nucleotides read TGTGCCAGCAGCTTAAGGACGGGGGGCACAGATACGCAGTATTTT. This codes for CASSLRTGGTDTQYF. This chain uses TRBV7-2 with TRBJ2-3, with D possibly being TRBD2 (6 bases). Deletions cut 2 bases from V and 1 base from J, with 10 bases between. CDR3 size: 15 residues. CDR1 and CDR2 from the germline V gene are SGHTA and FQGNSA. The full variable domain, rest sourced from reference TRBV7-2 and TRBJ2-3, is GAGVSQSPSNKVTEKGKDVELRCDPISGHTALYWYRQSLGQGLEFLIYFQGNSAPDKSGLPSDRFSAERTGGSVSTLTIQRTQQEDSAVYLCASSLRTGGTDTQYFGPGTRLTVL.

The chain recombines TRBV13 with TRBJ2-3, with a tentative D call TRBD2 (6 bases). Germline loops: CDR1 PRHDT, CDR2 FYEKMQ (reference sequence). With 6 bases removed from V and 2 bases from J, the gap between germline ends came to 12 bases. The CDR3 sequence is 14 residues long. The CDR3 loop is CASRGGLHTDTQYF. CDR3 DNA sequence: TGTGCCAGCAGGGGGGGACTCCACACAGATACGCAGTATTTT. The full variable domain, rest sourced from reference TRBV13 and TRBJ2-3, is AAGVIQSPRHLIKEKRETATLKCYPIPRHDTVYWYQQGPGQDPQFLISFYEKMQSDKGSIPDRFSAQQFSDYHSELNMSSLELGDSALYFCASRGGLHTDTQYFGPGTRLTVL.